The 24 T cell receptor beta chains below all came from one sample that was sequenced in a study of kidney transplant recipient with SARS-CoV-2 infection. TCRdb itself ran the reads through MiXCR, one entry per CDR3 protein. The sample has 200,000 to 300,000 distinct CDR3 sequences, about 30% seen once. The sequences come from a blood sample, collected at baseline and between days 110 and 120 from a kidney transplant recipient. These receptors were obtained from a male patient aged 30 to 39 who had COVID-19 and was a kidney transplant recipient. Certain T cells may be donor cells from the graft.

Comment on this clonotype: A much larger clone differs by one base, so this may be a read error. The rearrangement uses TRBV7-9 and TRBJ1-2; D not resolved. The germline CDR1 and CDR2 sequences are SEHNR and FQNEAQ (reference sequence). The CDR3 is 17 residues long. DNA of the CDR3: TGTGCCGGCAGCAGCGATGAATACCATGGAAAGACCTATGGCTACACCTTC. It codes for CAGSSDEYHGKTYGYTF. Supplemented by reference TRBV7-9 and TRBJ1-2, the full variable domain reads DTGVSQNPRHKITKRGQNVTFRCDPISEHNRLYWYRQTLGQGPEFLTYFQNEAQLEKSRLLSDRFSAERPKGSFSTLEIQRTEQGDSAMYLCAGSSDEYHGKTYGYTFGSGTRLTVV.

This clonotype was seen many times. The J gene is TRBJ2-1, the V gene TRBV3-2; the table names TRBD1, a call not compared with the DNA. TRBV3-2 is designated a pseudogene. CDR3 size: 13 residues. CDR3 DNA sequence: TGTGCCGCGAGTCGCGGGGGGCCGAATGAGCAGTTCTTC. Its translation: CAASRGGPNEQFF.

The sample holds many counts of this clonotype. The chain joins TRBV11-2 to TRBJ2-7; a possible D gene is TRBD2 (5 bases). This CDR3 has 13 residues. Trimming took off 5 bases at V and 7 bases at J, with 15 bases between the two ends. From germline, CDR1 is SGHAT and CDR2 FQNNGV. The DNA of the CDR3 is TGTGCCAGCAGCGGAACTAGTCCGGGGGAGCAGTACTTC. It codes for CASSGTSPGEQYF. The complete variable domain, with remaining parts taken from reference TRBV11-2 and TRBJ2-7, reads EAGVAQSPRYKIIEKRQSVAFWCNPISGHATLYWYQQILGQGPKLLIQFQNNGVVDDSQLPKDRFSAERLKGVDSTLKIQPAKLEDSAVYLCASSGTSPGEQYFGPGTRLTVT.

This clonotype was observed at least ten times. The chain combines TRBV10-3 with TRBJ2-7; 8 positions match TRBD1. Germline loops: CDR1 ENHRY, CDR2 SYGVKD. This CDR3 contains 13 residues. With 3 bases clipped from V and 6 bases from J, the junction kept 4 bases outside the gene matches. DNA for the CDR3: TGTGCCATCAGTGAAGGACAGGGAGGCGAGCAGTACTTC. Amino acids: CAISEGQGGEQYF.

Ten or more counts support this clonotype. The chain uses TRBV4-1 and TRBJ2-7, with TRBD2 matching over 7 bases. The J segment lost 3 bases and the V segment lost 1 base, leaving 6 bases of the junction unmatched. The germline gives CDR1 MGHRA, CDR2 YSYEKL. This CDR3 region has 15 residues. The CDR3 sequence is CASSQGEGPSYEQYF. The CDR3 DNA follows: TGCGCCAGCAGCCAAGGGGAGGGACCGAGCTACGAGCAGTACTTC.

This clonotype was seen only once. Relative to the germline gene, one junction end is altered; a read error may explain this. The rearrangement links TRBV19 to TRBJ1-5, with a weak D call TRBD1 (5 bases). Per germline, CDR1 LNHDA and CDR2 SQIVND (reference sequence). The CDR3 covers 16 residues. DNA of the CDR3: TGTGCCAGTAGCATAGCTCACGACAGTGGCAATCAGCCCCAGCATTTT. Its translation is CASSIAHDSGNQPQHF. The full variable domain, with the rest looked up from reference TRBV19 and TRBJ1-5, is DGGITQSPKYLFRKEGQNVTLSCEQNLNHDAMYWYRQDPGQGLRLIYYSQIVNDFQKGDIAEGYSVSREKKESFPLTVTSAQKNPTAFYLCASSIAHDSGNQPQHFGDGTRLSIL.

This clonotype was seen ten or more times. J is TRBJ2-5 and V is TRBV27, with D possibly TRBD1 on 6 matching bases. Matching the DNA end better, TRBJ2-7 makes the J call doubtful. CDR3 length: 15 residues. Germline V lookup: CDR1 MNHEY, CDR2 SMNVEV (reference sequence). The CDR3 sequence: CASSLGQGLAYEQYF. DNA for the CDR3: TGTGCCAGCAGTTTGGGACAAGGTCTAGCCTACGAGCAGTACTTC.

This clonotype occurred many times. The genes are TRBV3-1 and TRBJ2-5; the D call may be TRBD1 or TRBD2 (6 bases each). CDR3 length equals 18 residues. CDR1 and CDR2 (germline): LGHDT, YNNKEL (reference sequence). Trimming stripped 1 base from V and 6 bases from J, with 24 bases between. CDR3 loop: CASSQGMGDGGRGKTQYF. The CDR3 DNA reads TGTGCCAGCAGCCAAGGGATGGGGGATGGGGGGCGTGGGAAGACCCAGTACTTC.

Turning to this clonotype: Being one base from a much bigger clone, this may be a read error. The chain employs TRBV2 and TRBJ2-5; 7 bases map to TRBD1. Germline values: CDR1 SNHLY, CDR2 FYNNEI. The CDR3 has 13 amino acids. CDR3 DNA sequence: TGTGCCAGCAGTGCAGGGACAGAAGAGGCCCAGTACTTC. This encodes CASSAGTEEAQYF. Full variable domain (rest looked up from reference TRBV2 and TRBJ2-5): EPEVTQTPSHQVTQMGQEVILRCVPISNHLYFYWYRQILGQKVEFLVSFYNNEISEKSEIFDDQFSVERPDGSNFTLKIRSTKLEDSAMYFCASSAGTEEAQYFGPGTRLLVL.

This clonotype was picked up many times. The CDR3 nucleotides read TGTGCCAGCAGTTGGGCGGGGAGTGGCACCGGGGAGCTGTTTTTT. As protein: CASSWAGSGTGELFF. The chain recombines TRBV27 with TRBJ2-2; maybe TRBD2 (6 bases). The V end was cut by 4 bases, the J end by 4 bases, with 13 bases between. Looked up from germline, CDR1 is MNHEY and CDR2 is SMNVEV (reference sequence). The CDR3 has 15 residues.

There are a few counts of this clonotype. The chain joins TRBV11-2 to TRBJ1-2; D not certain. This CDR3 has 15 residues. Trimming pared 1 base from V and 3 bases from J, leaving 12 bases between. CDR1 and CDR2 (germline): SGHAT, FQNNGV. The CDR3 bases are TGTGCCAGCAGCTTAGTGAACAGACCCCACTATGGCTACACCTTC. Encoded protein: CASSLVNRPHYGYTF.

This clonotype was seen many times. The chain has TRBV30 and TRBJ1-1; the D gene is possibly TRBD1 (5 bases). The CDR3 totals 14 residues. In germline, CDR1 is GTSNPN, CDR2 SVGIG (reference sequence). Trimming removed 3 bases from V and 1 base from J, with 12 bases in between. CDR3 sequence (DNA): TGTGCCTGGAGACTCAGGACACCGAACACTGAAGCTTTCTTT. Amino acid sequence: CAWRLRTPNTEAFF.

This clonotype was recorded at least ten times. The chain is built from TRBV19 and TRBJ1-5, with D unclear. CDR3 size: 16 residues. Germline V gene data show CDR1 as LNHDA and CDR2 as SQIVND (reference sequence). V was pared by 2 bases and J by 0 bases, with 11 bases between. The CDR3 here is CASSITGSNSNQPQHF. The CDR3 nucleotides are TGTGCCAGTAGTATAACTGGCAGTAATAGCAATCAGCCCCAGCATTTT. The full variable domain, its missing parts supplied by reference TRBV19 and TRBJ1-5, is DGGITQSPKYLFRKEGQNVTLSCEQNLNHDAMYWYRQDPGQGLRLIYYSQIVNDFQKGDIAEGYSVSREKKESFPLTVTSAQKNPTAFYLCASSITGSNSNQPQHFGDGTRLSIL.

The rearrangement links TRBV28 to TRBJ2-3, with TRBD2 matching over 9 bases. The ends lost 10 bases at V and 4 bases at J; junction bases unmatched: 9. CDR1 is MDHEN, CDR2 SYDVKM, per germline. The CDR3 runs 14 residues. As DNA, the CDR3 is TGTGCCACATTGACTAGCGGATCCTCAGATACGCAGTATTTT. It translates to CATLTSGSSDTQYF.

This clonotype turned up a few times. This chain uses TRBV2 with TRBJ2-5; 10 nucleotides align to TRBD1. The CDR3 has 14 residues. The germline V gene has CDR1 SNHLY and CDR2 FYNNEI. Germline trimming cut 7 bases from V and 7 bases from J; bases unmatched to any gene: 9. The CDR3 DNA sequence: TGTGCCAGCATTCGGGGACAGGGGAAGGGGACCCAGTACTTC. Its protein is CASIRGQGKGTQYF.

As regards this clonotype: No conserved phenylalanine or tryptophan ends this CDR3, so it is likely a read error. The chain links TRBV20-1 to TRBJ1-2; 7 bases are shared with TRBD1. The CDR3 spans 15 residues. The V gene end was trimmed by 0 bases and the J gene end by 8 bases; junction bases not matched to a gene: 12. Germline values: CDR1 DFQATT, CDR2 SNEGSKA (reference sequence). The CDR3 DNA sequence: TGCAGTGCTAGAGAAGGGGGCAGGCCCTCAGAGGGCTACACCTCC. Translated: CSAREGGRPSEGYTS.

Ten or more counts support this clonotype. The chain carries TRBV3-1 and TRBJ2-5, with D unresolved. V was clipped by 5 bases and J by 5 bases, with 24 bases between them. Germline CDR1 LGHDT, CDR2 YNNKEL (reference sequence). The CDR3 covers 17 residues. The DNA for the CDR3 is TGTGCCAGCAGCATTATTTCTCCCATTTCTTTCTCTGAGACCCAGTACTTC. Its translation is CASSIISPISFSETQYF.

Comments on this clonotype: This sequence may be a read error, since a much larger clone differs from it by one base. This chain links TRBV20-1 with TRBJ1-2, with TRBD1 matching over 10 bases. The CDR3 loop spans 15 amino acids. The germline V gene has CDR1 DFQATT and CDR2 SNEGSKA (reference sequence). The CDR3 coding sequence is TGCAATGCTAGATTCGGGACAGGGGATTCCTATGGCTACACCTTC. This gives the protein CNARFGTGDSYGYTF.

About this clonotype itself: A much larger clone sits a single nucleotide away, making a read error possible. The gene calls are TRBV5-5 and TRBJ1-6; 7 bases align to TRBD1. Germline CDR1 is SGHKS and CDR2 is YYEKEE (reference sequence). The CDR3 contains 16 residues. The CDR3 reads CANSLGPGQNFSPLHF. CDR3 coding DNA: TGTGCCAACAGCTTGGGCCCGGGACAGAACTTTTCACCCCTCCACTTT.

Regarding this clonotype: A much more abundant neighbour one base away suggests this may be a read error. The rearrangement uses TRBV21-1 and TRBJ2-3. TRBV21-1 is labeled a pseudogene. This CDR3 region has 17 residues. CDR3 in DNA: TGTGCCAGCAGTAGTGTTGTAGCTACAGTCATGCAAGATGCGCAGTATTTT. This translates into CASSSVVATVMQDAQYF.

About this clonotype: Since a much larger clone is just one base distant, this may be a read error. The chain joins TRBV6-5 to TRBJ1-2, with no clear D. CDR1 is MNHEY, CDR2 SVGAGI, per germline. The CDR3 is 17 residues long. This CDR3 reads CTSSCVVGGRKTYGYTF. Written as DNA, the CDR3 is TGTACCAGCAGTTGTGTAGTAGGTGGGAGAAAGACCTATGGCTACACCTTC.

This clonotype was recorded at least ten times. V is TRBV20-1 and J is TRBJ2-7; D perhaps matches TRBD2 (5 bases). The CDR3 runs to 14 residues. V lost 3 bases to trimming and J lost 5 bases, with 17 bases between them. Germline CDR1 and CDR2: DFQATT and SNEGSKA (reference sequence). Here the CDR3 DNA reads TGCAGTGCTAGGTCCCGGGAAGGGCTTCACGAGCAGTACTTC. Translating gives CSARSREGLHEQYF.

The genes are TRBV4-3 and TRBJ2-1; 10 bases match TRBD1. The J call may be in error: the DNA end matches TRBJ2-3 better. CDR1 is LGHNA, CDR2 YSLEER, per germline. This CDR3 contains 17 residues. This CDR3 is CASSRQPAGQGADTQYF. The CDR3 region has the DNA TGCGCCAGCAGCCGACAACCTGCCGGACAGGGGGCAGATACGCAGTATTTT.

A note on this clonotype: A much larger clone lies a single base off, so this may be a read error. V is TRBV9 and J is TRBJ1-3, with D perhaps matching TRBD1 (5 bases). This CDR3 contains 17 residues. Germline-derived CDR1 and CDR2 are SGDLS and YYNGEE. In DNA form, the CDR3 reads TGTGCCAGCAGCGTAGATCACAGGCCGAGCTCTGGAAGCACCATATATTTT. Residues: CASSVDHRPSSGSTIYF.